A single sample is the source of the 32 T cell receptor beta chains below, sequenced in a study of T cell responses to AZD1222 COVID-19 vaccine. The table came from immunoSEQ multiplex PCR; TCRdb's copy has only in-frame clones and leaves some out. The sample records 75,000 to 85,000 clones, 75% to 90% being singletons. The starting material was peripheral blood, obtained 28 days after the second AZD1222 dose. The origin of the receptors is an adult who received the AZD1222 COVID-19 vaccine.

In its sample, this clone was seen a few times. This chain joins TRBV5-5 and TRBJ1-2; weak D call: TRBD1 (5 bases). Trimming stripped 3 bases from V and 2 bases from J, with 14 bases between. This CDR3 is 15 amino acids long. CDR1 SGHKS and CDR2 YYEKEE come from the germline V gene (reference sequence). The CDR3 coding sequence is TGTGCCAGCAGCTCCCAGCCGGGGCCCAACTATGGCTACACCTTC. It specifies CASSSQPGPNYGYTF.

There are a few counts of this clone. This chain joins TRBV15 and TRBJ1-2; TRBD1 might be the D (6 bases). Trimming took off 0 bases at V and 8 bases at J, with 25 bases between the two ends. Germline V CDR1 and CDR2: LNHNV, YYDKDF (reference sequence). CDR3 length: 18 residues. The CDR3 nucleotides are TGTGCCACCAGCAGAGATCGGAGTGGGGTACAGGGATTAACCGGCTACACCTTC. It encodes CATSRDRSGVQGLTGYTF.

V gene TRBV2 combines with J gene TRBJ2-2, with D possibly TRBD2 on 5 matching bases. The germline V gene has CDR1 SNHLY and CDR2 FYNNEI. V was shortened by 6 bases and J by 3 bases, with 14 bases between the two germline ends. The CDR3 is 15 amino acids. CDR3 bases: TGTGCCAGCAGGTGGAGCGGCCGCTACACCGGGGAGCTGTTTTTT. Its protein is CASRWSGRYTGELFF.

The chain carries TRBV6-2 or TRBV6-3 and TRBJ1-6; a possible D gene is TRBD1 (5 bases). The CDR3 extends over 17 amino acids. Germline V gene data show CDR1 as MNHEY and CDR2 as SVGEGT. V was clipped by 5 bases and J by 3 bases, with 17 bases between them. This chain's CDR3 is CASSQTEGQSYNSPLHF. DNA of the CDR3: TGTGCCAGCAGTCAAACCGAGGGGCAGAGCTATAATTCACCCCTCCACTTT.

J is TRBJ1-1 and V is TRBV28; unclear D gene. Trimming shortened V by 5 bases and J by 0 bases, and 16 bases separated the two germline ends. CDR1 is MDHEN and CDR2 is SYDVKM in the germline V gene. The CDR3 length is 16 residues. In DNA form, the CDR3 reads TGTGCCAGCAGTCCCCTGGGCAGGCTCCTGAACACTGAAGCTTTCTTT. Encoded protein: CASSPLGRLLNTEAFF.

V usage is TRBV14 and J usage is TRBJ1-1, with TRBD1 identical over 7 bases. J was trimmed by 2 bases and V by 2 bases; bases with no gene match: 5. The CDR3 consists of 15 residues. CDR1 is SGHDN and CDR2 is FVKESK in the germline V gene. CDR3 residues: CASSQLDRLNTEAFF. In DNA, the CDR3 is TGTGCCAGCAGCCAATTGGACAGGCTCAACACTGAAGCTTTCTTT.

V is TRBV12-3 or TRBV12-4 and J is TRBJ1-1; TRBD1 might be the D (5 bases). The CDR3 extends over 13 amino acids. V lost 1 base and J lost 6, with 9 bases in between. The CDR3 DNA follows: TGTGCCAGCAGTTTAGGACAGATCGCTGAAGCTTTCTTT. Amino acids: CASSLGQIAEAFF.

The chain is built from TRBV9 and TRBJ2-2; D is possibly TRBD2 (7 bases). The germline V gene has CDR1 SGDLS and CDR2 YYNGEE. V lost 3 bases and J lost 3, with 9 bases in between. This CDR3 comprises 14 residues. DNA of the CDR3: TGTGCCAGCAGCGCGGGGGGCGACACCGGGGAGCTGTTTTTT. As protein: CASSAGGDTGELFF. The variable domain in full, completed from reference TRBV9 and TRBJ2-2, reads DSGVTQTPKHLITATGQRVTLRCSPRSGDLSVYWYQQSLDQGLQFLIQYYNGEERAKGNILERFSAQQFPDLHSELNLSSLELGDSALYFCASSAGGDTGELFFGEGSRLTVL.

This clone appeared a single time. The chain uses TRBV7-3 and TRBJ2-5, with TRBD2 identical over 8 bases. Germline CDR1 is SGHTA and CDR2 is FQGTGA. The CDR3 covers 16 residues. V lost 4 bases, J lost 5 bases, and 12 bases stayed unmatched. The CDR3 DNA reads TGTGCCAGCAGCTCATTCGGGGGGGCCTTGAGGGAGACCCAGTACTTC. Protein product: CASSSFGGALRETQYF.

The chain is built from TRBV4-1 and TRBJ2-1; TRBD1 matches 7 bases. The germline CDR1 and CDR2 sequences are MGHRA and YSYEKL. The CDR3 is 17 amino acids. V lost 3 bases to trimming and J lost 0 bases; unmatched junction nucleotides: 8. The CDR3 DNA reads TGCGCCAGCAGCCACCCCTACGACAGGGTCTCCTACAATGAGCAGTTCTTC. Its translation: CASSHPYDRVSYNEQFF.

The sample holds one count of this clone. The gene calls are TRBV7-9 and TRBJ2-7; TRBD1 matches at 8 bases. Germline loops: CDR1 SEHNR, CDR2 FQNEAQ (reference sequence). V lost 1 base and J lost 7; bases outside the gene matches: 6. The CDR3 is 14 residues long. The chain's CDR3 is CASSLVRGRGEQYF. The CDR3 coding sequence is TGTGCCAGCAGCTTAGTCAGGGGGCGTGGGGAGCAGTACTTC. Variable domain in full (rest from reference TRBV7-9 and TRBJ2-7): DTGVSQNPRHKITKRGQNVTFRCDPISEHNRLYWYRQTLGQGPEFLTYFQNEAQLEKSRLLSDRFSAERPKGSFSTLEIQRTEQGDSAMYLCASSLVRGRGEQYFGPGTRLTVT.

The chain uses TRBV30 and TRBJ1-6; the D is unclear. CDR3 size: 12 residues. The germline gives CDR1 GTSNPN, CDR2 SVGIG (reference sequence). Trimming shortened V by 2 bases and J by 7 bases, and 6 bases separated the two germline ends. The CDR3 here is CAWSKRNSPLHF. The DNA for the CDR3 is TGTGCCTGGAGTAAGAGGAATTCACCCCTCCACTTT.

The gene calls are TRBV5-6 and TRBJ1-6, with D uncertain. The V gene's germline CDR1 is SGHDT and CDR2 YYEEEE. Trimming took 4 bases from V and 0 from J, leaving 8 bases between them. This CDR3 region has 15 residues. As DNA, the CDR3 is TGTGCCAGCAGCCGCGAAAGCTCCTATAATTCACCCCTCCACTTT. Translating gives CASSRESSYNSPLHF.

This clone was seen only a few times. This sequence joins TRBV28 and TRBJ1-2; D is unresolved. Germline CDR1 is MDHEN and CDR2 is SYDVKM. CDR3 length: 14 amino acids. V lost 4 bases, J lost 0 bases, and 9 bases lay in between. The CDR3 here is CASSYTASNYGYTF. The CDR3, as DNA: TGTGCCAGCAGTTACACCGCCTCTAACTATGGCTACACCTTC.

This sequence joins TRBV5-1 and TRBJ2-7; maybe TRBD1 (8 bases). The CDR3 has 14 residues. Looked up from germline, CDR1 is SGHRS and CDR2 is YFSETQ. Trimming cost V 4 bases and J 5 bases, with 16 bases left between them. CDR3: CASSPRTGRDEQYF. CDR3 bases: TGCGCCAGCAGCCCGAGGACAGGGAGGGACGAGCAGTACTTC.

This chain links TRBV19 with TRBJ1-5, with D uncertain. Between the trimmed V and J ends, which lost 5 bases and 3 bases, there was a span of 5 bases. Germline lookup yields CDR1 LNHDA and CDR2 SQIVND (reference sequence). The length of the CDR3 is 12 residues. CDR3 nucleotides: TGTGCCAGTAGTGGGAACAATCAGCCCCAGCATTTT. Protein product: CASSGNNQPQHF.

This chain uses TRBV9 with TRBJ1-1, with 9 bases identical to TRBD1. The V gene end was trimmed by 4 bases and the J gene end by 2 bases; junction bases not matched to a gene: 6. Germline V gene lookup returns CDR1 SGDLS and CDR2 YYNGEE. The CDR3 consists of 15 residues. The CDR3 spells CASSPRTGVNTEAFF. Written as DNA, the CDR3 is TGTGCCAGCAGCCCCCGGACAGGGGTTAACACTGAAGCTTTCTTT. The full variable domain, with the rest looked up from reference TRBV9 and TRBJ1-1, is DSGVTQTPKHLITATGQRVTLRCSPRSGDLSVYWYQQSLDQGLQFLIQYYNGEERAKGNILERFSAQQFPDLHSELNLSSLELGDSALYFCASSPRTGVNTEAFFGQGTRLTVV.

The chain uses TRBV6-2 or TRBV6-3 and TRBJ1-1; a weak D match, TRBD1 (5 bases). The germline CDR1 and CDR2 sequences are MNHEY and SVGEGT. This CDR3 is built from 18 residues. Trimming took 0 bases from V and 4 from J, leaving 21 bases between them. The CDR3 sequence is CASSYSKRSGGWITEAFF. The CDR3 DNA is TGTGCCAGCAGTTACTCGAAAAGGTCCGGGGGATGGATCACTGAAGCTTTCTTT.

The chain uses TRBV9 and TRBJ1-1; 7 positions match TRBD1. V lost 4 bases and J lost 4; bases outside the gene matches: 7. Germline values: CDR1 SGDLS, CDR2 YYNGEE. The CDR3 loop spans 14 amino acids. As DNA, the CDR3 is TGTGCCAGCAGCATGAACAGGGGTGCCACTGAAGCTTTCTTT. Amino acids: CASSMNRGATEAFF.

This chain uses TRBV29-1 with TRBJ2-1; 7 bases line up with TRBD1. With 7 bases clipped from V and 2 bases from J, the junction kept 11 bases outside the gene matches. The CDR3 contains 15 residues. Germline lookup yields CDR1 SQVTM and CDR2 ANQGSEA. Written as DNA, the CDR3 is TGCAGCGCCCTCCCCCCCAGGGGGACCTACAATGAGCAGTTCTTC. Its translation: CSALPPRGTYNEQFF.

Only a few counts were recorded for this clone. V and J are TRBV2 and TRBJ2-7, with 9 bases aligning to TRBD1. The CDR3 is 15 residues long. Per germline, CDR1 SNHLY and CDR2 FYNNEI. V shed 6 bases, J shed 5 bases, and the junction held 11 bases outside the gene matches. This CDR3 reads CASRPGQGFTDEQYF. CDR3 nucleotides: TGTGCCAGCAGACCGGGACAGGGATTCACTGACGAGCAGTACTTC. Together with reference TRBV2 and TRBJ2-7, the CDR3 gives the full variable domain: EPEVTQTPSHQVTQMGQEVILRCVPISNHLYFYWYRQILGQKVEFLVSFYNNEISEKSEIFDDQFSVERPDGSNFTLKIRSTKLEDSAMYFCASRPGQGFTDEQYFGPGTRLTVT.

This chain connects TRBV28 to TRBJ1-1; possible D gene TRBD1, 5 bases. V was shortened by 3 bases and J by 0 bases, with 8 bases between the two germline ends. Per germline, CDR1 MDHEN and CDR2 SYDVKM. The CDR3 has 14 amino acids. DNA of the CDR3: TGTGCCAGCAGTTTGAGCAGGGTGAACACTGAAGCTTTCTTT. The encoded protein is CASSLSRVNTEAFF. Combining the CDR3 with reference TRBV28 and TRBJ1-1 gives the whole variable domain DVKVTQSSRYLVKRTGEKVFLECVQDMDHENMFWYRQDPGLGLRLIYFSYDVKMKEKGDIPEGYSVSREKKERFSLILESASTNQTSMYLCASSLSRVNTEAFFGQGTRLTVV.

This clone was seen just once. The J gene is TRBJ1-5, the V gene TRBV7-9; 7 bases align to TRBD1. Germline CDR1 reads SEHNR; CDR2 reads FQNEAQ (reference sequence). The CDR3 contains 14 residues. The V segment lost 1 base and the J segment 7 bases; nucleotides outside the gene matches: 4. The CDR3 DNA reads TGTGCCAGCAGCTTAGGGACAGGCTTACAGCCCCAGCATTTT. Translating gives CASSLGTGLQPQHF.

This sequence joins TRBV6-5 and TRBJ1-4; D gene unclear. Germline CDR1 reads MNHEY; CDR2 reads SVGAGI. The CDR3 runs to 15 residues. V lost 0 bases to trimming and J lost 2 bases, with 7 bases between them. Written as DNA, the CDR3 is TGTGCCAGCAGTTACTCGGGATCTACTAATGAAAAACTGTTTTTT. It yields the protein CASSYSGSTNEKLFF.

The V call is TRBV7-2, the J call TRBJ2-7, with D tentatively TRBD1 or TRBD2 (5 bases each). Germline lookup yields CDR1 SGHTA and CDR2 FQGNSA. CDR3 length: 16 residues. V dropped 3 bases and J dropped 5 bases, with 20 bases sitting between them. The CDR3 coding sequence is TGTGCCAGCAGCTTCAACCCGGGACCCCCGGACCACGAGCAGTACTTC. Translation: CASSFNPGPPDHEQYF. Full variable domain (rest looked up from reference TRBV7-2 and TRBJ2-7): GAGVSQSPSNKVTEKGKDVELRCDPISGHTALYWYRQSLGQGLEFLIYFQGNSAPDKSGLPSDRFSAERTGGSVSTLTIQRTQQEDSAVYLCASSFNPGPPDHEQYFGPGTRLTVT.

The V and J genes are TRBV11-3 and TRBJ2-7; a possible D gene is TRBD2 (6 bases). The CDR3 length is 13 residues. V lost 4 bases to trimming and J lost 7 bases, with 14 bases between them. Germline V gene lookup returns CDR1 SGHNT and CDR2 YENEEA. CDR3 sequence reads: CASSSRGTREQYF. The CDR3 DNA follows: TGTGCCAGCAGCTCCCGGGGGACTCGGGAGCAGTACTTC.

This chain connects TRBV2 to TRBJ2-5, with TRBD2 matching 7 bases. The CDR3 spans 13 residues. Germline CDR1 reads SNHLY; CDR2 reads FYNNEI. Unmatched junction bases numbered 3, after V lost 5 bases and J lost 3 bases. The CDR3 loop is CASSRGVKETQYF. The CDR3 nucleotides read TGTGCCAGCAGTCGGGGGGTGAAAGAGACCCAGTACTTC.

V usage is TRBV20-1 and J usage is TRBJ1-3; possibly TRBD1 for D (5 bases). Between the trimmed V and J ends, which lost 3 bases and 1 base, there was a span of 13 bases. Germline V CDR1 and CDR2: DFQATT, SNEGSKA (reference sequence). The CDR3 is made up of 15 amino acids. The CDR3 bases are TGCAGTGCTAGTGTTTCCAGGGTGTCTGGAAACACCATATATTTT. Translation: CSASVSRVSGNTIYF.

The chain recombines TRBV4-1 with TRBJ1-2, with D possibly TRBD1 on 5 matching bases. Between the trimmed V and J ends, which lost 0 bases and 3 bases, there was a span of 17 bases. The CDR3 contains 17 residues. Germline V lookup: CDR1 MGHRA, CDR2 YSYEKL. As DNA, the CDR3 is TGCGCCAGCAGCCAAGAAGGGGCCGCACCTGGGTACTATGGCTACACCTTC. It is translated as CASSQEGAAPGYYGYTF.

V is TRBV28 and J is TRBJ1-2; 7 positions agree with TRBD1. Per the germline V gene, CDR1 is MDHEN and CDR2 is SYDVKM. The trim removed 7 bases at V and 4 bases at J, leaving 9 bases unmatched. This CDR3 is built from 14 residues. CDR3 protein: CASIHGTDAYGYTF. The CDR3 DNA follows: TGTGCCAGCATCCACGGGACAGACGCCTATGGCTACACCTTC.

The chain links TRBV5-6 to TRBJ2-1, with 11 bases matching TRBD1. CDR1 and CDR2 from the germline V gene are SGHDT and YYEEEE. The CDR3 extends over 15 amino acids. J lost 4 bases, V lost 4 bases, and 4 bases had no gene match. In DNA, the CDR3 is TGTGCCAGCAGCGGAGGACAGGGGGCTTACAATGAGCAGTTCTTC. Residues: CASSGGQGAYNEQFF.

This rearrangement joins TRBV24-1 to TRBJ1-1, with TRBD1 matching over 7 bases. Germline trimming cut 7 bases from V and 3 bases from J; bases unmatched to any gene: 1. Germline assignment: CDR1 KGHDR and CDR2 SFDVKD. The CDR3 is 12 amino acids. CDR3 in DNA: TGTGCCACCAGCGACAGGGACACTGAAGCTTTCTTT. Its translation: CATSDRDTEAFF.